This T cell receptor (beta chain) appears in the sequencing data of a study of T-cell reconstitution after alpha-beta-depleted transplantation in children. Unique molecular identifiers were incorporated into the prepared TCRbeta library. One entry per CDR3 protein, called by TCRdb with MiXCR from the PCR reads. The table shows 800,000 to 1,000,000 distinct CDR3 sequences, with around 30% occurring only once. This clonotype has more than one count but fewer than ten. The antigen is not known. Germline loops: CDR1 DFQATT, CDR2 SNEGSKA (reference sequence). Unmatched junction bases numbered 4, after V lost 6 bases and J lost 7 bases. The length of the CDR3 is 12 residues. Study-level results: There were reportedly several hundred expanded graft clones from which alpha-beta T cells came about two months after transplant. Recipient T cells and thymic progenitors that survived gave rise to the high TCRbeta diversity observed at day 60 in some patients. Newly produced T cells mostly provided counts and TCRbeta diversity after one year, as hyperexpanded clones declined.

The source is a boy under two years old who had a stem cell transplant for SCID, so the T cells may come from the graft donor. V gene TRBV20-1 combines with J gene TRBJ2-7, with 12 bases lining up with TRBD2. The source was PBMCs, mostly from graft donor cells, collected 360 days after TCRalphabeta/CD19-depleted stem cell transplant. CDR3 sequence reads: CSATGLAGEQYF. CDR3 in DNA: TGCAGTGCGACTGGACTAGCGGGGGAGCAGTACTTC.